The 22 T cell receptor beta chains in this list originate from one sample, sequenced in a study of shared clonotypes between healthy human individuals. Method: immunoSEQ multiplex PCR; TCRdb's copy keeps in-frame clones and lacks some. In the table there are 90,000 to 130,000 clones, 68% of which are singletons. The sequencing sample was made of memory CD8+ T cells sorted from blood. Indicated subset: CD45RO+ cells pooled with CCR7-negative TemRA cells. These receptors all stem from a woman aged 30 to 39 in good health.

The CDR3, as DNA: TGTGCCAGCATGGGGCTAGCGGGAGCCGGGGAGCTGTTTTTT. This codes for CASMGLAGAGELFF. V gene TRBV6-1 combines with J gene TRBJ2-2; 10 bases map to TRBD2. This CDR3 is built from 14 residues. From germline, CDR1 is MNHNS and CDR2 SASEGT. The V and J ends lost 7 bases and 6 bases, in that order; junction bases with no gene match: 5.

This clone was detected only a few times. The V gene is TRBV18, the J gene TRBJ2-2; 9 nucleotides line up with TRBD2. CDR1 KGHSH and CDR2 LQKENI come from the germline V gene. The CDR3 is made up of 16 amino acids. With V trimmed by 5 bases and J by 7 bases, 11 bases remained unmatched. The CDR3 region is CASSTASGRKVGELFF. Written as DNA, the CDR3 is TGTGCCAGCTCAACGGCGAGCGGGAGGAAGGTCGGGGAGCTGTTTTTT.

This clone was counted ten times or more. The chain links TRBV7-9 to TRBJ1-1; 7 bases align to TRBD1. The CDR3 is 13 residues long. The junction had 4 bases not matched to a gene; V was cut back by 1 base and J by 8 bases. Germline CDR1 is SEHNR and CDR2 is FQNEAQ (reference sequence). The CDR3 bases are TGTGCCAGCAGCTTAGAGGGGGCGTGGGAAGCTTTCTTT. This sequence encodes CASSLEGAWEAFF.

CDR3 sequence: CASSLWGAYEQYF. Here the CDR3 DNA reads TGCGCCAGCAGCTTGTGGGGGGCGTACGAGCAGTACTTC. J is TRBJ2-7 and V is TRBV5-1, with D tentatively TRBD1 or TRBD2 (6 bases each). CDR1 is SGHRS, CDR2 YFSETQ, per germline. V shed 1 base and J shed 4 bases, with 9 bases lying between them. The length of the CDR3 is 13 residues.

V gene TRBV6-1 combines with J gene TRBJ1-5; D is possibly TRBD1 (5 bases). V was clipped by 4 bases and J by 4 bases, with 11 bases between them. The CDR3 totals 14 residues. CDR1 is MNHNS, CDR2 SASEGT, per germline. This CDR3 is CASSGSWGNQPQHF. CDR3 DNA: TGTGCCAGCAGTGGTTCATGGGGGAATCAGCCCCAGCATTTT.

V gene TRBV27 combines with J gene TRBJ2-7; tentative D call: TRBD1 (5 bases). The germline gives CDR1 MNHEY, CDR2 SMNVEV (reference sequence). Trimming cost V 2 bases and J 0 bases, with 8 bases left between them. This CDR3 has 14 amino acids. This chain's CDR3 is CASSLTGTSYEQYF. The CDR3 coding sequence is TGTGCCAGCAGTTTAACAGGTACCTCCTACGAGCAGTACTTC.

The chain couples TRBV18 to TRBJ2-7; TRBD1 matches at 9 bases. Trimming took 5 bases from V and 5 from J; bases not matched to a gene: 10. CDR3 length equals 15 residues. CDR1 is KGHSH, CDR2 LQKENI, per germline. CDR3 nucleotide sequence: TGTGCCAGCTCAGAACGGGACAGGGCCCTGGACGAGCAGTACTTC. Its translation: CASSERDRALDEQYF.

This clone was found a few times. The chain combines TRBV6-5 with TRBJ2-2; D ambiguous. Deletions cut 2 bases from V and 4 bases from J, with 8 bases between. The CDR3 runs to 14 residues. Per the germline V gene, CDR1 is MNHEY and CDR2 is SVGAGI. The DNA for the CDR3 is TGTGCCAGCAGTTACGATTCGGGCACCGGGGAGCTGTTTTTT. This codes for CASSYDSGTGELFF.

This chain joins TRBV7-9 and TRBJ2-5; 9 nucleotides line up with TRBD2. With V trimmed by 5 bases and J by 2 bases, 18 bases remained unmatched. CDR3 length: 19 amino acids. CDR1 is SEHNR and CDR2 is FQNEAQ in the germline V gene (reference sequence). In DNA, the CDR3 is TGTGCCAGCAGCACCCACCTGGGCGGGAGGGCCCCGAAACAAGAGACCCAGTACTTC. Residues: CASSTHLGGRAPKQETQYF.

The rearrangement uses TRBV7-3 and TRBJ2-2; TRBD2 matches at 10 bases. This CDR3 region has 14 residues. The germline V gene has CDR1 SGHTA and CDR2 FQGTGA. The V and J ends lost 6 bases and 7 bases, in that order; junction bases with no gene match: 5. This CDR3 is CASRNLAGVGELFF. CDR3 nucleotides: TGTGCCAGCAGAAATCTAGCGGGAGTCGGGGAGCTGTTTTTT.

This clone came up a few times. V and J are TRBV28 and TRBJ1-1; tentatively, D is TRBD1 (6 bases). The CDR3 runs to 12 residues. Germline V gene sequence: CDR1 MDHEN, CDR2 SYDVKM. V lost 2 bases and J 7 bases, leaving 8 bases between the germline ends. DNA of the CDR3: TGTGCCAGCAGTTTACAGACAGGTGAAGCTTTCTTT. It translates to CASSLQTGEAFF.

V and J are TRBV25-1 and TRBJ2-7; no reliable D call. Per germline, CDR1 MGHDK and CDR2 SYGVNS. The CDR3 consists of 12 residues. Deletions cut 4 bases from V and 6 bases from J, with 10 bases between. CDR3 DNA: TGTGCCAGCAGTGCACTGGATTTCGAGCAGTACTTC. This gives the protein CASSALDFEQYF.

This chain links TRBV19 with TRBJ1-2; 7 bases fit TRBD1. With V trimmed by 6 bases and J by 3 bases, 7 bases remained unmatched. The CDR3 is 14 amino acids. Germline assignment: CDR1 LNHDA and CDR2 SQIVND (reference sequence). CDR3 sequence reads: CASRREQGYYGYTF. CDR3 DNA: TGTGCCAGTAGAAGAGAACAGGGGTACTATGGCTACACCTTC.

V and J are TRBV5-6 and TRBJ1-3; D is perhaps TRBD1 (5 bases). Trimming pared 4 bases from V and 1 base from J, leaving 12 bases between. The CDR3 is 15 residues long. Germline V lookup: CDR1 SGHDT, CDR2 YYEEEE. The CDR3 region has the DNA TGTGCCAGCAGCCTCTCGGGACTTTCTGGAAACACCATATATTTT. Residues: CASSLSGLSGNTIYF.

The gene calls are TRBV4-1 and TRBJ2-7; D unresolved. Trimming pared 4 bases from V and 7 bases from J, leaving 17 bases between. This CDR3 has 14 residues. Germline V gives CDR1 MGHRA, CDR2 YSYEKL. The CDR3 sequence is CASSPLAHGWEQYF. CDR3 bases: TGCGCCAGCAGCCCGCTGGCTCACGGCTGGGAGCAGTACTTC.

Here the CDR3 DNA reads TGTGCCAGCAGTCCTGGGGCCGGGCGTTGGACTGAAGCTTTCTTT. Residues: CASSPGAGRWTEAFF. V is TRBV28 and J is TRBJ1-1; tentative D call: TRBD1 (5 bases). CDR1 and CDR2 from the germline V gene are MDHEN and SYDVKM. Trimming took 5 bases from V and 5 from J, leaving 18 bases between them. The CDR3 contains 15 residues.

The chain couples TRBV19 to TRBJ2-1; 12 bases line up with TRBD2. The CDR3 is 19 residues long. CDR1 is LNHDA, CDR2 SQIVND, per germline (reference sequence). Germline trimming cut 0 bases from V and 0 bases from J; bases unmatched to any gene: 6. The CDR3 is CASSIDFGLAGSSYNEQFF. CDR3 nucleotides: TGTGCCAGTAGTATAGATTTTGGACTAGCGGGGAGCTCCTACAATGAGCAGTTCTTC.

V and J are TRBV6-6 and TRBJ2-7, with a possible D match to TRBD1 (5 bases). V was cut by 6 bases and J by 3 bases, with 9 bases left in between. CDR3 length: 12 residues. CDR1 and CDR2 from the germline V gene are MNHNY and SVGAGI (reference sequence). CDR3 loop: CASRGPDYEQYF. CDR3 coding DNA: TGTGCCAGCAGGGGGCCCGACTACGAGCAGTACTTC.

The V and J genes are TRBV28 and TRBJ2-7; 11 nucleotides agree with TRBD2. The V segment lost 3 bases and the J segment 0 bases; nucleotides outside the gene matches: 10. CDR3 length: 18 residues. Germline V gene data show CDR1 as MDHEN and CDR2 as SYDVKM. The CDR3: CASSFSLAGGPSSYEQYF. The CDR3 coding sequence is TGTGCCAGCAGTTTTAGCTTAGCGGGAGGGCCTTCCTCCTACGAGCAGTACTTC. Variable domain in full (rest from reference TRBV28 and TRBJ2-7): DVKVTQSSRYLVKRTGEKVFLECVQDMDHENMFWYRQDPGLGLRLIYFSYDVKMKEKGDIPEGYSVSREKKERFSLILESASTNQTSMYLCASSFSLAGGPSSYEQYFGPGTRLTVT.

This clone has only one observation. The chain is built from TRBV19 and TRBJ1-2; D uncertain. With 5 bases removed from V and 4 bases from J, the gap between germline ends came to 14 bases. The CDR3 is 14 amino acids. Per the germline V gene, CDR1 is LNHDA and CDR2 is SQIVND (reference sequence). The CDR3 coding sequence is TGTGCCAGTAGTCCGTGGGGTGGTGGCTATGGCTACACCTTC. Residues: CASSPWGGGYGYTF.

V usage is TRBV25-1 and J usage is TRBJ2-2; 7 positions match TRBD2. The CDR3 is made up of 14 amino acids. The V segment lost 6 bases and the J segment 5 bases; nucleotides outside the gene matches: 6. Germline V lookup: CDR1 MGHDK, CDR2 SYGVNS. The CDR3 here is CASSGLGWTGELFF. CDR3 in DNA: TGTGCCAGCAGCGGACTAGGTTGGACCGGGGAGCTGTTTTTT.

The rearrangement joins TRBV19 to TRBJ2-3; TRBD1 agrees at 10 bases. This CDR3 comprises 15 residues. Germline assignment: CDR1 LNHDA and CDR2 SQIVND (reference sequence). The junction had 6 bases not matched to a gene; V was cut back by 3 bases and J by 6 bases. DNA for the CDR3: TGTGCCAGTAGTATCGGGACAGGGGCGGCGGATACGCAGTATTTT. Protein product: CASSIGTGAADTQYF.